Listed below are T cell receptor beta chains from one sample, sequenced in a study of OX40 agonist ivuxolimab in advanced cancers. Some clones are missing from TCRdb's copy, which holds only in-frame ones; the method was immunoSEQ multiplex PCR. The table records 99,000 or so clones, around 92% of them present only once. The input for sequencing was CD4+ or CD8+ T cells sorted from blood, taken in a trial of the OX40 agonist ivuxolimab. The receptor source for this set is an adult with an advanced solid tumor such as melanoma, head and neck, liver or kidney cancer. CDR3s include the opening cysteine and the closing phenylalanine or tryptophan. Fields, in order: V gene, D gene, clone size, J gene, CDR3 DNA, CDR3 protein. D genes are given only for firm matches. Not every row has a clone size; where given, it reads once, few, many or a size class.

TRBV28,.,.,TRBJ1-5,TGTGCCAGCAGCCTCGGGGGTCAGCCCCAGCATTTT,CASSLGGQPQHF
TRBV7-2,TRBD1,.,TRBJ2-5,TGTGCCAGCAGCTTCTCGACAGGGGGGGAGACCCAGTACTTC,CASSFSTGGETQYF
TRBV11-2,TRBD1,.,TRBJ1-1,TGTGCCAGCAGCTTTCCGACAGGGCAGGGGACTGAAGCTTTCTTT,CASSFPTGQGTEAFF
TRBV28,TRBD2,.,TRBJ2-1,TGTGCCAGCAGCGAAATAGCGGGGGAGATTTACAATGAGCAGTTCTTC,CASSEIAGEIYNEQFF
TRBV19,.,.,TRBJ1-5,TGTGCCAGTAGTTTCTTCCCCGGGGGGCCGTCCGGGGATCAGCCCCAGCATTTT,CASSFFPGGPSGDQPQHF
TRBV19,.,.,TRBJ1-5,TGTGCCAGTAGCCTCCTTTCGGATATGGATCAGCCCCAGCATTTT,CASSLLSDMDQPQHF
TRBV4-3,TRBD1,.,TRBJ2-5,TGCGCCAGCAGCCAAGACCGGGACAGGATGAACCAAGAGACCCAGTACTTC,CASSQDRDRMNQETQYF
TRBV10-3,.,.,TRBJ2-5,TGTGCCATCAGTCGAGATTCTGCAGAGGGGACCCAGTACTTC,CAISRDSAEGTQYF
TRBV5-1,.,few,TRBJ1-1,TGCGCCAGCAGCTTCAAGGAGGCCACTGAAGCTTTCTTT,CASSFKEATEAFF
TRBV19,.,.,TRBJ1-5,TGTGCCAGTACTCCTAGGGGACAGCCCCAGCATTTT,CASTPRGQPQHF
TRBV6-4,.,.,TRBJ1-3,TGTGCCAGACCGGGAAACACCATATATTTT,CARPGNTIYF
TRBV15,TRBD2,.,TRBJ2-5,TGTGCCACCAGCAAGACTAGCGGGAGTTGGGAGACCCAGTACTTC,CATSKTSGSWETQYF
TRBV28,TRBD1,.,TRBJ1-5,TGTGCCAGCAGTCTCCCAGGGGGGGAGGTTGGTCAGCCCCAGCATTTT,CASSLPGGEVGQPQHF
TRBV10-3,.,.,TRBJ1-2,TGTGCCATCAGCGCCGGGGTAGGAAGATATGGCTACACCTTC,CAISAGVGRYGYTF